The 5 T cell receptor beta chains below come from one sample, sequenced in a study of cytomegalovirus exposure and HLA in healthy donors. Repertoires were generated with immunoSEQ multiplex PCR, while TCRdb's copy carries only in-frame clones and drops some. The table shows roughly 200,000 clones, with about 80% occurring only once. Source material: PBMCs. The receptor set was obtained from a woman younger than 35 in good health and CMV-seropositive.

The V gene is TRBV10-2, the J gene TRBJ1-1; D unclear. The germline V gene encodes CDR1 WSHSY and CDR2 SAAADI. The CDR3 runs to 14 residues. V gave up 6 bases and J gave up 0 bases, with 11 bases separating them. CDR3 region: CASSRPGMNTEAFF. Here the CDR3 DNA reads TGCGCCAGCAGCCGCCCGGGGATGAACACTGAAGCTTTCTTT.

CDR3 DNA: TGTGCCAGCAGTCAAGATCCGGGACAGGGGGAGACCCAGTACTTC. Residues: CASSQDPGQGETQYF. The chain recombines TRBV7-2 with TRBJ2-5; 10 bases are a match to TRBD1. CDR1 and CDR2 from the germline V gene are SGHTA and FQGNSA. Losses at the gene ends were 6 bases for V and 5 bases for J; bases not matched to a gene: 9. The CDR3 contains 15 residues.

V and J are TRBV5-5 and TRBJ1-2, with TRBD1 matching over 7 bases. V lost 4 bases to trimming and J lost 7 bases; unmatched junction nucleotides: 10. Germline V gives CDR1 SGHKS, CDR2 YYEKEE (reference sequence). The CDR3 has 14 residues. This CDR3 reads CASSGTGTDFGYTF. The CDR3 DNA reads as TGTGCCAGCAGCGGTACCGGGACAGACTTTGGCTACACCTTC.

V usage is TRBV5-1 and J usage is TRBJ1-6; possibly TRBD1 for D (6 bases). Germline values: CDR1 SGHRS, CDR2 YFSETQ. CDR3 length: 16 residues. Trimming shortened V by 2 bases and J by 9 bases, and 18 bases separated the two germline ends. The CDR3 nucleotides are TGCGCCAGCAGCTTAACAGGGCTGGGCCTTAGTTCACCCCTCCACTTT. Translating it yields CASSLTGLGLSSPLHF. Together with reference TRBV5-1 and TRBJ1-6, the CDR3 gives the full variable domain: KAGVTQTPRYLIKTRGQQVTLSCSPISGHRSVSWYQQTPGQGLQFLFEYFSETQRNKGNFPGRFSGRQFSNSRSEMNVSTLELGDSALYLCASSLTGLGLSSPLHFGNGTRLTVT.

The chain links TRBV6-1 to TRBJ1-6; D is uncertain. This CDR3 comprises 16 residues. The germline V gene encodes CDR1 MNHNS and CDR2 SASEGT. V was trimmed by 1 base and J by 6 bases, leaving 13 bases between them. The DNA of the CDR3 is TGTGCCAGCAGTGAAGTTTGGGCAGCCTCTAATTCACCCCTCCACTTT. It yields the protein CASSEVWAASNSPLHF.